The next 20 T cell receptor beta chains were all read from a single sample in a study of response to subunit inactivated influenza vaccine. In TCRdb, the RT-PCR reads were re-called with MiXCR into one record per CDR3 protein. The table has 400,000 to 650,000 distinct CDR3 sequences, 6.5% to 8% seen once. The sample here was PBMCs from blood, taken less than 30 months after vaccination. The receptors shown here come from a man aged 50-75 years who received an inactivated influenza vaccine.

The table lists this clonotype with many counts. This chain links TRBV28 with TRBJ2-1; 8 nucleotides agree with TRBD2. Germline values: CDR1 MDHEN, CDR2 SYDVKM. The CDR3 contains 16 residues. J was trimmed by 8 bases and V by 3 bases; bases with no gene match: 12. CDR3 sequence reads: CASSLRGLVGGDEQFF. The DNA of the CDR3 is TGTGCCAGCAGTTTGCGGGGACTAGTGGGCGGCGATGAGCAGTTCTTC.

This clonotype was detected a few times. The chain links TRBV20-1 to TRBJ1-1, with 10 bases that match TRBD1. Germline-derived CDR1 and CDR2 are DFQATT and SNEGSKA (reference sequence). V was clipped by 3 bases and J by 0 bases; unmatched bases: 4. The CDR3 covers 15 residues. CDR3 DNA: TGCAGTGCTAGTGGGACAGGGGAATTGAACACTGAAGCTTTCTTT. It encodes CSASGTGELNTEAFF.

This clonotype was recorded a few times. The chain has TRBV12-3 or TRBV12-4 and TRBJ2-2; 8 bases line up with TRBD2. The CDR3 contains 16 residues. Losses at the gene ends were 5 bases for V and 8 bases for J; bases not matched to a gene: 13. The CDR3: CASSPGLGILRGELFF. CDR3 DNA sequence: TGTGCCAGCAGTCCGGGACTAGGTATCCTTAGGGGGGAGCTGTTTTTT.

This chain connects TRBV9 to TRBJ2-1; D gene ambiguous. V shed 1 base and J shed 7 bases, with 12 bases lying between them. Germline assignment: CDR1 SGDLS and CDR2 YYNGEE. CDR3 length equals 14 residues. This CDR3 is CASSVTPPGNEQFF. DNA of the CDR3: TGTGCCAGCAGCGTAACCCCCCCTGGTAATGAGCAGTTCTTC.

At least ten counts were recorded for this clonotype. The genes are TRBV5-6 and TRBJ1-1; TRBD1 is a possible D gene (5 bases). Between the trimmed V and J ends, which lost 3 bases and 0 bases, there was a span of 12 bases. There are 15 residues in the CDR3. From germline, CDR1 is SGHDT and CDR2 YYEEEE. CDR3 sequence (DNA): TGTGCCAGCAGCTGGGGACGTCTGATGAACACTGAAGCTTTCTTT. Protein product: CASSWGRLMNTEAFF.

The CDR3 protein is CASTDSNQPQHF. For the CDR3, the DNA is TGTGCCAGCACCGATAGCAATCAGCCCCAGCATTTT. This chain links TRBV7-2 with TRBJ1-5; D uncertain. Germline V gene lookup returns CDR1 SGHTA and CDR2 FQGNSA. The CDR3 totals 12 residues. Trimming took off 7 bases at V and 0 bases at J, with 4 bases between the two ends. Full variable domain (missing parts from reference TRBV7-2 and TRBJ1-5): GAGVSQSPSNKVTEKGKDVELRCDPISGHTALYWYRQSLGQGLEFLIYFQGNSAPDKSGLPSDRFSAERTGGSVSTLTIQRTQQEDSAVYLCASTDSNQPQHFGDGTRLSIL.

The table lists this clonotype with many counts. The J gene is TRBJ2-7, the V gene TRBV20-1, with 13 bases aligning to TRBD2. The CDR3 contains 16 residues. CDR1 is DFQATT, CDR2 SNEGSKA, per germline (reference sequence). The V and J ends lost 6 bases and 4 bases, in that order; junction bases with no gene match: 12. The CDR3: CSASTSGGGLGYEQYF. The CDR3 nucleotides are TGCAGTGCCTCCACTAGCGGGGGGGGTCTAGGGTACGAGCAGTACTTC.

The V gene is TRBV2, the J gene TRBJ2-7; D is perhaps TRBD1 (6 bases). This CDR3 is built from 13 residues. V lost 8 bases and J 3 bases, leaving 14 bases between the germline ends. Germline loops: CDR1 SNHLY, CDR2 FYNNEI. The chain's CDR3 is CASGNRAGYEQYF. For the CDR3, the DNA is TGTGCCAGCGGAAACAGGGCCGGCTACGAGCAGTACTTC.

Ten or more counts support this clonotype. The chain recombines TRBV6-2 or TRBV6-3 with TRBJ2-7; 9 bases fit TRBD1. The CDR3 runs to 14 residues. CDR1 and CDR2 (germline): MNHEY, SVGEGT. After removal of 7 bases from V and 3 bases from J, the junction contained 7 bases not matched to a gene. In DNA, the CDR3 is TGTGCCAGCATTCGCGGGACAGGGAACTACGAGCAGTACTTC. Translated, it gives CASIRGTGNYEQYF.

The V gene is TRBV4-3, the J gene TRBJ1-1; D is uncertain. This CDR3 is 15 amino acids long. Trimming stripped 1 base from V and 0 bases from J, with 9 bases between. Per germline, CDR1 LGHNA and CDR2 YSLEER. For the CDR3, the DNA is TGCGCCAGCAGCCAAGGGTGGCAAATGAACACTGAAGCTTTCTTT. Translated, it gives CASSQGWQMNTEAFF.

The CDR3 region is CASGQGGHEQYF. The CDR3, as DNA: TGTGCCAGTGGACAGGGAGGCCACGAGCAGTACTTC. V is TRBV12-3 or TRBV12-4 and J is TRBJ2-7; 8 nucleotides align to TRBD1. This CDR3 comprises 12 residues. Trimming took 9 bases from V and 5 from J; bases not matched to a gene: 6.

This rearrangement joins TRBV15 to TRBJ2-3; tentatively, D is TRBD2 (6 bases). The V end was cut by 0 bases, the J end by 0 bases, with 13 bases between. This CDR3 has 17 residues. Germline lookup yields CDR1 LNHNV and CDR2 YYDKDF (reference sequence). The CDR3 DNA reads TGTGCCACCAGCAGAGATCCCCCCGGGACTAGCACAGATACGCAGTATTTT. The encoded protein is CATSRDPPGTSTDTQYF.

V gene TRBV4-2 combines with J gene TRBJ2-5; tentative D call: TRBD2 (5 bases). The CDR3 covers 17 residues. With 0 bases removed from V and 2 bases from J, the gap between germline ends came to 16 bases. Germline V lookup: CDR1 LGHNA, CDR2 YNFKEQ. The CDR3 loop reads CASSQDRGYGGQETQYF. CDR3 sequence (DNA): TGTGCCAGCAGCCAAGATCGCGGCTATGGAGGACAAGAGACCCAGTACTTC.

This clonotype was picked up many times. The V gene is TRBV5-1, the J gene TRBJ2-1, with 11 nucleotides matching TRBD2. Germline values: CDR1 SGHRS, CDR2 YFSETQ. This CDR3 contains 14 residues. V was clipped by 5 bases and J by 7 bases; unmatched bases: 5. Here the CDR3 DNA reads TGCGCCAGCAGGTCAACTAGCGGGAGTAATGAGCAGTTCTTC. The encoded protein is CASRSTSGSNEQFF.

There are a few counts of this clonotype. This sequence joins TRBV11-3 and TRBJ2-1; TRBD1 aligns across 9 bases. CDR3 length equals 16 residues. The trim removed 1 base at V and 1 base at J, leaving 2 bases unmatched. The germline V gene has CDR1 SGHNT and CDR2 YENEEA. The chain's CDR3 is CASSLVGQGSYNEQFF. CDR3 coding DNA: TGTGCCAGCAGCTTAGTTGGACAGGGGTCCTACAATGAGCAGTTCTTC.

This clonotype was observed many times. The CDR3 nucleotides are TGTGCCAGCAGCGTAGGGGCTGCAACTAATGAAAAACTGTTTTTT. As protein: CASSVGAATNEKLFF. V usage is TRBV9 and J usage is TRBJ1-4, with D unresolved. CDR1 and CDR2 (germline): SGDLS, YYNGEE. CDR3 length equals 15 residues. The V and J ends lost 0 bases and 0 bases respectively, with 6 bases between them.

The chain joins TRBV5-1 to TRBJ2-1; TRBD2 matches 9 bases. The CDR3 contains 18 residues. After removal of 0 bases from V and 0 bases from J, the junction contained 7 bases not matched to a gene. From germline, CDR1 is SGHRS and CDR2 YFSETQ. CDR3 region: CASSLEASGASSYNEQFF. CDR3 nucleotide sequence: TGCGCCAGCAGCTTGGAGGCTAGCGGGGCCAGCTCCTACAATGAGCAGTTCTTC.

The chain has TRBV12-3 or TRBV12-4 and TRBJ2-3, with D perhaps TRBD1 (7 bases). V dropped 6 bases and J dropped 2 bases, with 15 bases sitting between them. The CDR3 spans 15 residues. CDR3 nucleotides: TGTGCCAGCAGCGGGGGACAGCTCAACACAGATACGCAGTATTTT. It is translated as CASSGGQLNTDTQYF.

In its sample, this clonotype was seen many times. The chain uses TRBV7-2 and TRBJ1-5; D possibly corresponds to TRBD1 (6 bases). The V end was cut by 2 bases, the J end by 6 bases, with 11 bases between. This CDR3 is 14 amino acids long. CDR1 is SGHTA and CDR2 is FQGNSA in the germline V gene. The CDR3 sequence: CASSLLGARQPQHF. The CDR3 nucleotides read TGTGCCAGCAGCTTATTGGGGGCCCGTCAGCCCCAGCATTTT. Drawing the rest from reference TRBV7-2 and TRBJ1-5, the complete variable domain is GAGVSQSPSNKVTEKGKDVELRCDPISGHTALYWYRQSLGQGLEFLIYFQGNSAPDKSGLPSDRFSAERTGGSVSTLTIQRTQQEDSAVYLCASSLLGARQPQHFGDGTRLSIL.

This clonotype has a count of ten or more. This chain connects TRBV20-1 to TRBJ1-5, with 9 positions matching TRBD1. V was clipped by 2 bases and J by 5 bases; unmatched bases: 4. The CDR3 loop spans 14 amino acids. Per the germline V gene, CDR1 is DFQATT and CDR2 is SNEGSKA (reference sequence). CDR3 nucleotides: TGCAGTGCTAGAACGACAGGGGGTTATCAGCCCCAGCATTTT. This codes for CSARTTGGYQPQHF.